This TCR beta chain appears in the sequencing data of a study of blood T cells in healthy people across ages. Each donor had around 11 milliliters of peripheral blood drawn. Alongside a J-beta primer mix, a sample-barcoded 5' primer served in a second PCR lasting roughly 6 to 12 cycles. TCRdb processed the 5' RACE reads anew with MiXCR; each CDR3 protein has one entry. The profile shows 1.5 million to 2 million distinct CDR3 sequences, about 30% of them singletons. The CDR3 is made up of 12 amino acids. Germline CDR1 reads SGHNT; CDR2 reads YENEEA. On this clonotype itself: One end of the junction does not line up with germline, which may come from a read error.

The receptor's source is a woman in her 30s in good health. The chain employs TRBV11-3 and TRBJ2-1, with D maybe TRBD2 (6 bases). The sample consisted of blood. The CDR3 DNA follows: TGTGCCAGCAGCTTAGTTGGAGGGCCCTACGCCTTC. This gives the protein CASSLVGGPYAF.